This TCR beta chain was documented in a study of control samples from healthy donors and cancer patients. The assay was immunoSEQ multiplex PCR, and TCRdb's table has in-frame clones only and misses some. The sample has 150,000 to 200,000 clones, 90% seen once. This clone has more than one count but fewer than ten. The receptor was isolated from a woman in her forties or fifties in good health. The sequenced sample consisted of blood.

CDR3 region: CASSFQRGASIYEQYF. The CDR3 nucleotides are TGTGCCAGCAGTTTCCAGCGGGGGGCCTCCATCTACGAGCAGTACTTC. The chain recombines TRBV27 with TRBJ2-7; TRBD2 matches 9 bases. With V trimmed by 3 bases and J by 3 bases, 9 bases remained unmatched. CDR3 length: 16 amino acids. Germline V gives CDR1 MNHEY, CDR2 SMNVEV (reference sequence).